This TCR beta chain emerged from a study of blood T cell repertoires in COVID-19. This CDR3 is built from 15 residues. Method: immunoSEQ multiplex PCR; TCRdb's copy keeps in-frame clones and lacks some. The profile shows 210,000 or so clones, around 91% of them singletons. This receptor was identified in a woman in her 40s with acute or convalescent COVID-19. The V gene is TRBV21-1, the J gene TRBJ1-4. TRBV21-1 is noted as a pseudogene. The sample comprised peripheral blood. The CDR3 region has the DNA TGTGCCAGCAGCCGACCCGACGGACTACTTGAAAAACTGTTTTTT. The encoded protein is CASSRPDGLLEKLFF.